A selection of T cell receptor beta chains follows, all from one sample in a study of blood T cell repertoires in COVID-19. Only in-frame clones appear in the TCRdb table, and some are missing; sequencing was by immunoSEQ multiplex PCR. The top ten clones hold less than 20% of a sample with under 200,000 clones, 83% of them seen once. Sequences were obtained from peripheral blood. These receptors originate from a woman aged 70 to 79 who had recovered from COVID-19. The CDR3 runs from the conserved cysteine through the conserved F or W. Expanded clones are given a class, and other clones once, few, many or no size at all.

V,J,size,CDR3
TRBV27,TRBJ1-2,once,CASSLMGQAYGYTF
TRBV7-9,TRBJ2-1,-,CASRQTSGVDNEQFF
TRBV12-5,TRBJ2-3,-,CASGLGETSGGAGGTDTQYF
TRBV19,TRBJ2-3,-,CAILDTYTDTQYF
TRBV3-1/TRBV3-2,TRBJ1-1,-,CASSPRGTGAEAFF
TRBV19,TRBJ1-5,-,CASSTGTGGNQPQHF
TRBV7-2,TRBJ2-7,-,CASSLAQVLSYEQYF
TRBV28,TRBJ1-1,-,CASRRTVNTEAFF
TRBV13,TRBJ2-5,-,CASSRPLAGAETQYF
TRBV5-4,TRBJ1-5,-,CASSLGGGGGQPQHF
TRBV12-3/TRBV12-4,TRBJ2-7,-,CASSRGDEQYF
TRBV18,TRBJ2-3,-,CASSPAGDTQYF
TRBV7-2,TRBJ1-1,-,CASSLNRGRGTEAFF
TRBV18,TRBJ2-3,-,CASSPLPLAGDDTQYF
TRBV4-2,TRBJ2-7,few,CASSPAAKDYEQYF
TRBV9,TRBJ1-2,-,CASSSRDSFYGYTF
TRBV7-3,TRBJ2-1,few,CASSLGTHNEQFF